Listed below are T cell receptor beta chains from one sample, sequenced in a study of T cells in Graves' hyperthyroidism and ophthalmopathy. TCRdb re-derived calls from the multiplex PCR reads in MiXCR, one entry per CDR3 protein. The table includes approximately 400,000 distinct CDR3 sequences, under 20% detected once. Sequenced input: blood. The receptors derive from a woman between 18 and 29 years old with Graves' hyperthyroidism. CDR3s include the opening cysteine and the closing phenylalanine or tryptophan. A D gene is named only where the DNA matches it firmly. The size field is filled for only some rows; it gives once, few, many or a size class.

j_gene: TRBJ1-2
abundance: few
d_gene: TRBD1
v_gene: TRBV11-2
CDR3nt: TGTGCCAGCAGCCCGTTGCGGCAGGGGGATATCTATGGCTACACCTTC
CDR3aa: CASSPLRQGDIYGYTF

j_gene: TRBJ1-1
abundance: many
d_gene: NA
v_gene: TRBV6-1
CDR3nt: TGTGCCAGCACCAAACGGGGGTTAACTGAAGCTTTCTTT
CDR3aa: CASTKRGLTEAFF

j_gene: TRBJ1-5
abundance: NA
d_gene: NA
v_gene: TRBV12-3/TRBV12-4
CDR3nt: TGTGCCAGCAGTTTATTTTCAGGGGTCAATCAGCCCCAGCATTTT
CDR3aa: CASSLFSGVNQPQHF

j_gene: TRBJ2-2
abundance: NA
d_gene: NA
v_gene: TRBV11-1
CDR3nt: TGTGCCAGCAGCTTAGCGCTACCCACGTATACCGGGGAGCTGTTTTTT
CDR3aa: CASSLALPTYTGELFF

j_gene: TRBJ2-7
abundance: many
d_gene: NA
v_gene: TRBV20-1
CDR3nt: TGCAGTGCTAGAGTCCTCGGGGAGCTAGCATCCCATTACGAGCAGTACTTC
CDR3aa: CSARVLGELASHYEQYF

j_gene: TRBJ2-7
abundance: many
d_gene: NA
v_gene: TRBV10-3
CDR3nt: TGTGCCATCAGTGATTCAGTGACCTACGAGCAGTACTTC
CDR3aa: CAISDSVTYEQYF

j_gene: TRBJ2-2
abundance: many
d_gene: TRBD2
v_gene: TRBV5-1
CDR3nt: TGCGCCAGCAGCTTGGAGTGGGGACTAGCGACGGGGGAGCTGTTTTTT
CDR3aa: CASSLEWGLATGELFF

j_gene: TRBJ2-6
abundance: many
d_gene: NA
v_gene: TRBV28
CDR3nt: TGTGCCAGCAGTTCAACAGGTAGTGAACCCTCTGGGGCCAACGTCCTGACTTTC
CDR3aa: CASSSTGSEPSGANVLTF

j_gene: TRBJ1-3
abundance: many
d_gene: NA
v_gene: TRBV27
CDR3nt: TGTGCCAGCAGTTTGAGACGCGCGGGCAACACCATATATTTT
CDR3aa: CASSLRRAGNTIYF

j_gene: TRBJ1-2
abundance: many
d_gene: NA
v_gene: TRBV5-1
CDR3nt: TGCGCCAGCAGCTCAATCAGGAGCCGCTATGGCTACACCTTC
CDR3aa: CASSSIRSRYGYTF

j_gene: TRBJ2-2
abundance: many
d_gene: NA
v_gene: TRBV30
CDR3nt: TGTGCCTGGGGGACGCCACGACGGGAGCTGTTTTTT
CDR3aa: CAWGTPRRELFF

j_gene: TRBJ1-2
abundance: many
d_gene: NA
v_gene: TRBV20-1
CDR3nt: TGCAGTGCTAGAGGGCAGTACTATGGCTACACCTTC
CDR3aa: CSARGQYYGYTF

j_gene: TRBJ1-1
abundance: NA
d_gene: TRBD1
v_gene: TRBV18
CDR3nt: TGTGCCAGCTCACCGACAGGGGGCGCGACCACTGAAGCTTTCTTT
CDR3aa: CASSPTGGATTEAFF

j_gene: TRBJ1-5
abundance: many
d_gene: TRBD1
v_gene: TRBV6-1
CDR3nt: TGTGCCAGCAGTGGGGACAGAGGACCCTATAGCAATCAGCCCCAGCATTTT
CDR3aa: CASSGDRGPYSNQPQHF

j_gene: TRBJ2-7
abundance: few
d_gene: NA
v_gene: TRBV30
CDR3nt: TGTGCCTGGACTAGGTATCCGCCCCACGAGCAGTACTTC
CDR3aa: CAWTRYPPHEQYF

j_gene: TRBJ1-3
abundance: many
d_gene: NA
v_gene: TRBV12-3/TRBV12-4
CDR3nt: TGTGCCAGCAGTTTCGAGGCTATGGGGGCTACGGGAAACACCATATATTTT
CDR3aa: CASSFEAMGATGNTIYF

j_gene: TRBJ2-6
abundance: NA
d_gene: NA
v_gene: TRBV6-5
CDR3nt: TGTGCCAGCGTTAGGTCTAGTGGGTTCGCTGGGGCCAACGTCCTGACTTTC
CDR3aa: CASVRSSGFAGANVLTF

j_gene: TRBJ1-2
abundance: many
d_gene: NA
v_gene: TRBV20-1
CDR3nt: TGCAGTGCCTATTGGACGCAGGGTGTCTATGGCTACACCTTC
CDR3aa: CSAYWTQGVYGYTF

j_gene: TRBJ2-5
abundance: few
d_gene: TRBD2
v_gene: TRBV29-1
CDR3nt: TGCAGCGTGCGCCGGGGGGGGGAGACCCAGTACTTC
CDR3aa: CSVRRGGETQYF

j_gene: TRBJ2-7
abundance: many
d_gene: NA
v_gene: TRBV18
CDR3nt: TGTGCCAGCTCACCTACGTCCTTTGGGGAGCAGTACTTC
CDR3aa: CASSPTSFGEQYF

j_gene: TRBJ1-5
abundance: many
d_gene: NA
v_gene: TRBV5-1
CDR3nt: TGCGCCAGCAGCTTGGTTGTCGGCCAGCCCCAGCATTTT
CDR3aa: CASSLVVGQPQHF

j_gene: TRBJ1-2
abundance: NA
d_gene: NA
v_gene: TRBV18
CDR3nt: TGTGCCAGCTCACCAGACAACACTAACTATGGCTACACCTTC
CDR3aa: CASSPDNTNYGYTF

j_gene: TRBJ1-1
abundance: many
d_gene: NA
v_gene: TRBV20-1
CDR3nt: TGCAGTGCTAGAATCTGGGGAGCCACTGAAGCTTTCTTT
CDR3aa: CSARIWGATEAFF

j_gene: TRBJ1-1
abundance: many
d_gene: NA
v_gene: TRBV5-1
CDR3nt: TGCGCCAGCAGCAATCCTGGTGGGGGGATGAACACTGAAGCTTTCTTT
CDR3aa: CASSNPGGGMNTEAFF

j_gene: TRBJ1-1
abundance: many
d_gene: NA
v_gene: TRBV15
CDR3nt: TGTGCCACCAGCACTCGTGGGGTTGGGACTGAAGCTTTCTTT
CDR3aa: CATSTRGVGTEAFF

j_gene: TRBJ2-2
abundance: many
d_gene: NA
v_gene: TRBV15
CDR3nt: TGTGCCACCAGCAGAGATGAGGGACGGAACACCGGGGAGCTGTTTTTT
CDR3aa: CATSRDEGRNTGELFF

j_gene: TRBJ2-2
abundance: many
d_gene: NA
v_gene: TRBV12-3/TRBV12-4
CDR3nt: TGTGCCAGCTGGGGGTGGTCCGGGGAGCTGTTTTTT
CDR3aa: CASWGWSGELFF

j_gene: TRBJ1-2
abundance: many
d_gene: NA
v_gene: TRBV15
CDR3nt: TGTGCCACCAGCAGCACAGGGTTTAACTATGGCTACACCTTC
CDR3aa: CATSSTGFNYGYTF

j_gene: TRBJ2-7
abundance: many
d_gene: NA
v_gene: TRBV20-1
CDR3nt: TGCAGTGCTAGCCCAGCTTACGAGCAGTACTTC
CDR3aa: CSASPAYEQYF

j_gene: TRBJ1-1
abundance: many
d_gene: TRBD1
v_gene: TRBV6-2/TRBV6-3
CDR3nt: TGTGCCATGCAACAGGGGAGAGGTACTGAAGCTTTCTTT
CDR3aa: CAMQQGRGTEAFF

j_gene: TRBJ2-5
abundance: NA
d_gene: TRBD2
v_gene: TRBV6-1
CDR3nt: TGTGCCAGCAGTGAAGTAGCGGGGGGGCCCGTTGAGACCCAGTACTTC
CDR3aa: CASSEVAGGPVETQYF

j_gene: TRBJ1-4
abundance: few
d_gene: NA
v_gene: TRBV12-3/TRBV12-4
CDR3nt: TGTGCCAGCAGTTTAACCCACCTCCAGGCGGGGGCAAGTGAAAAACTGTTTTTT
CDR3aa: CASSLTHLQAGASEKLFF

j_gene: TRBJ1-1
abundance: NA
d_gene: NA
v_gene: TRBV9
CDR3nt: TGTGCCAGCAATAGGGACGGGGGTAGCACTGAAGCTTTCTTT
CDR3aa: CASNRDGGSTEAFF

j_gene: TRBJ2-2
abundance: many
d_gene: NA
v_gene: TRBV6-1
CDR3nt: TGTGCCAGCAGTGAAATTTGGGGATACAACACCGGGGAGCTGTTTTTT
CDR3aa: CASSEIWGYNTGELFF

j_gene: TRBJ1-3
abundance: many
d_gene: NA
v_gene: TRBV12-3/TRBV12-4
CDR3nt: TGTGCCAGCAGTCGTTTCAGCCTCTCTGGAAACACCATATATTTT
CDR3aa: CASSRFSLSGNTIYF

j_gene: TRBJ2-5
abundance: many
d_gene: TRBD2
v_gene: TRBV7-8
CDR3nt: TGTGCCAGCACGGTTGGACTAGCATGGGAGACCCAGTACTTC
CDR3aa: CASTVGLAWETQYF

j_gene: TRBJ2-7
abundance: NA
d_gene: TRBD2
v_gene: TRBV12-3/TRBV12-4
CDR3nt: TGTGCCAGCAGTAACCGACTAGCGGGTGAGCAGTACTTC
CDR3aa: CASSNRLAGEQYF

j_gene: TRBJ2-2
abundance: NA
d_gene: NA
v_gene: TRBV29-1
CDR3nt: TGCAGCGTTCAGGGGAACACCGGGGAGCTGTTTTTT
CDR3aa: CSVQGNTGELFF

j_gene: TRBJ1-1
abundance: once
d_gene: TRBD1
v_gene: TRBV12-3/TRBV12-4
CDR3nt: TGTGCCAGCAGTCTACGACAGGGCACGAACACTGAAGCTTTCTTT
CDR3aa: CASSLRQGTNTEAFF

j_gene: TRBJ1-1
abundance: many
d_gene: NA
v_gene: TRBV28
CDR3nt: TGTGCCAGCATACCCGGGCAATTCACTGAAGCTTTCTTT
CDR3aa: CASIPGQFTEAFF

j_gene: TRBJ2-5
abundance: many
d_gene: NA
v_gene: TRBV9
CDR3nt: TGTGCCAGCAGCGTAGGGAACGGACTAGAGACCCAGTACTTC
CDR3aa: CASSVGNGLETQYF

j_gene: TRBJ2-7
abundance: many
d_gene: NA
v_gene: TRBV20-1
CDR3nt: TGCAGTGCTAGAGTTGGGAGTTACGAGCAGTACTTC
CDR3aa: CSARVGSYEQYF

j_gene: TRBJ1-5
abundance: many
d_gene: NA
v_gene: TRBV6-1
CDR3nt: TGTGCCAGCAGTGAAACATTCAATCAGCCCCAGCATTTT
CDR3aa: CASSETFNQPQHF

j_gene: TRBJ2-2
abundance: many
d_gene: NA
v_gene: TRBV6-1
CDR3nt: TGTGCCAGCACCCCCCGGACCGGGGAGCTGTTTTTT
CDR3aa: CASTPRTGELFF

j_gene: TRBJ2-7
abundance: many
d_gene: NA
v_gene: TRBV18
CDR3nt: TGTGCCAGCTCACCCGGGGTATACGAGCAGTACTTC
CDR3aa: CASSPGVYEQYF

j_gene: TRBJ1-1
abundance: many
d_gene: NA
v_gene: TRBV20-1
CDR3nt: TGCAGTACAATAGGACTAAGGATGAACACTGAAGCTTTCTTT
CDR3aa: CSTIGLRMNTEAFF